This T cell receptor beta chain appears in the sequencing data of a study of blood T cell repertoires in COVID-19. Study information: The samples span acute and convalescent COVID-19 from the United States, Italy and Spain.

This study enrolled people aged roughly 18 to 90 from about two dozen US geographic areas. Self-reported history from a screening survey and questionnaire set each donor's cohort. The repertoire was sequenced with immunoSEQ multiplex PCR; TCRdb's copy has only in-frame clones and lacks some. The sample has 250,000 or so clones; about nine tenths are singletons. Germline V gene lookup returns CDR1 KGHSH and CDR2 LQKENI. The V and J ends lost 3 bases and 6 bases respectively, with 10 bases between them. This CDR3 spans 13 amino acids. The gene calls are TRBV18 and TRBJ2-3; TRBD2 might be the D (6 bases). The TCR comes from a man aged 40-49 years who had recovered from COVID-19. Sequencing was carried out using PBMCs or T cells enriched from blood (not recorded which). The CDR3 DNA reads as TGTGCCAGCTCACCCACGGAGGGGGATACGCAGTATTTT. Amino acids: CASSPTEGDTQYF. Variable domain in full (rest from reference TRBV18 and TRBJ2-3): NAGVMQNPRHLVRRRGQEARLRCSPMKGHSHVYWYRQLPEEGLKFMVYLQKENIIDESGMPKERFSAEFPKEGPSILRIQQVVRGDSAAYFCASSPTEGDTQYFGPGTRLTVL.